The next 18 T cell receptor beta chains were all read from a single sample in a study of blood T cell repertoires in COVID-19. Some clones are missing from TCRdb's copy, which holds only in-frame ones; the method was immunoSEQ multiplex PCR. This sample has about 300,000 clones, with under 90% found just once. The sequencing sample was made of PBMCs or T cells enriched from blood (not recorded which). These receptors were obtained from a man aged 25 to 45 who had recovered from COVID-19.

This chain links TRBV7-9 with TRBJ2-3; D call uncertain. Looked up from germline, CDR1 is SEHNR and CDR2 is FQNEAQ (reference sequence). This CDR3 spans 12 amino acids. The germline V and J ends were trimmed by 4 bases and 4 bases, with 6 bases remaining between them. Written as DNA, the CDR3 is TGTGCCAGCAGCTCAGTCCCAGATACGCAGTATTTT. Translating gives CASSSVPDTQYF.

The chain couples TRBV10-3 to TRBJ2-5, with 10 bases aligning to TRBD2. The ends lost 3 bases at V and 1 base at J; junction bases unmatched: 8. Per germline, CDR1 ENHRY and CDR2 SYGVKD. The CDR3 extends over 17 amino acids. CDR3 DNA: TGTGCCATCAGTGATCGGGTAGTAGCGGGGGGCCAAGAGACCCAGTACTTC. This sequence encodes CAISDRVVAGGQETQYF.

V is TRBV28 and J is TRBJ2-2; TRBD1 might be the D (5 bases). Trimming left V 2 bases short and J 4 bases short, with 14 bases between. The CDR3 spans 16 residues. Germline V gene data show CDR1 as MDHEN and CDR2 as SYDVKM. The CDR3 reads CASSLDIRVSTGELFF. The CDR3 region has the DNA TGTGCCAGCAGTTTAGATATCAGGGTGAGCACCGGGGAGCTGTTTTTT.

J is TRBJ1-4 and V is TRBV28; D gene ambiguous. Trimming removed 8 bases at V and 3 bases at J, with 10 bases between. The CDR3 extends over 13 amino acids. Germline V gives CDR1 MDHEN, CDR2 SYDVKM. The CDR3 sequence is CASVRSPNEKLFF. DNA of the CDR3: TGTGCCAGCGTGAGGTCCCCTAATGAAAAACTGTTTTTT.

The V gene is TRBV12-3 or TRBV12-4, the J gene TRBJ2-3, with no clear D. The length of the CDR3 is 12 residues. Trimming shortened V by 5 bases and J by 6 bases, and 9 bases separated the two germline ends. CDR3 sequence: CASSPARDTQYF. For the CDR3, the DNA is TGTGCCAGCAGTCCCGCCCGGGATACGCAGTATTTT.

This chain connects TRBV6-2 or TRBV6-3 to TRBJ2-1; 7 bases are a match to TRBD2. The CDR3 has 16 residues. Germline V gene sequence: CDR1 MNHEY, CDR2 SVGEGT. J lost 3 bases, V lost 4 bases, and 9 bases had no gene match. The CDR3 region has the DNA TGTGCCAGCAGTTCGACCCCAGCGGGATACTACAATGAGCAGTTCTTC. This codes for CASSSTPAGYYNEQFF.

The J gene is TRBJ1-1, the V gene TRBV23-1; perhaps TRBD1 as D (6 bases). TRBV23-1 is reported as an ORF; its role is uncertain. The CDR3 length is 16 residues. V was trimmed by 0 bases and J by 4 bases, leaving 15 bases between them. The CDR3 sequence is CASSQSAYRDGTEAFF. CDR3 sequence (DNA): TGCGCCAGCAGTCAATCAGCCTACAGGGATGGCACTGAAGCTTTCTTT.

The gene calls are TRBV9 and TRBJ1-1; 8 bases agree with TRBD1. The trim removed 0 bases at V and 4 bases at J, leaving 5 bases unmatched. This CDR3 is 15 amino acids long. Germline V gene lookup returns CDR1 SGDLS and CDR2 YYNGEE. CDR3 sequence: CASSVGGRGPTEAFF. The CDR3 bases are TGTGCCAGCAGCGTAGGCGGCAGGGGGCCCACTGAAGCTTTCTTT. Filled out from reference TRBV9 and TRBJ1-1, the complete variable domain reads DSGVTQTPKHLITATGQRVTLRCSPRSGDLSVYWYQQSLDQGLQFLIQYYNGEERAKGNILERFSAQQFPDLHSELNLSSLELGDSALYFCASSVGGRGPTEAFFGQGTRLTVV.

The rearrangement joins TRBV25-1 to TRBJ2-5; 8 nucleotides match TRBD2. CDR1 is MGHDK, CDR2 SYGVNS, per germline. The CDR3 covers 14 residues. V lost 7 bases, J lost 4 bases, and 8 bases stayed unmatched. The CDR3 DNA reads TGTGCCAGCACCTTTCCCGGGGGGGTAGAGACCCAGTACTTC. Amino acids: CASTFPGGVETQYF.

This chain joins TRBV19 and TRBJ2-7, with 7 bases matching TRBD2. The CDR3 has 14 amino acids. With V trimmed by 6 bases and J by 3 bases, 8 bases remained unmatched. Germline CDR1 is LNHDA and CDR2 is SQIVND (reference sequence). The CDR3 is CASRTGGGDYEQYF. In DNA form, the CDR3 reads TGTGCCAGTAGGACGGGGGGAGGCGACTACGAGCAGTACTTC.

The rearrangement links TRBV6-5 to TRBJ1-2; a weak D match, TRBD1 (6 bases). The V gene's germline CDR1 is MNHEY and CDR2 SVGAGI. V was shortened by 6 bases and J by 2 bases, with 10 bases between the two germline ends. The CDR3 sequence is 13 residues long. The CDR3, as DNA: TGTGCCAGCAGAGAGGACAGCAACTATGGCTACACCTTC. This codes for CASREDSNYGYTF.

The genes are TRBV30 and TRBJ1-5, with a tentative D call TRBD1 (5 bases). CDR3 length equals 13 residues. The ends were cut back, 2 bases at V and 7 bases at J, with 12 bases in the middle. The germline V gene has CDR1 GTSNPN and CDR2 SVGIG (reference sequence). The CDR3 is CAWSPAGFQPQHF. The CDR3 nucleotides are TGTGCCTGGAGTCCGGCAGGGTTCCAGCCCCAGCATTTT. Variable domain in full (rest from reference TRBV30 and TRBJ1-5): SQTIHQWPATLVQPVGSPLSLECTVEGTSNPNLYWYRQAAGRGLQLLFYSVGIGQISSEVPQNLSASRPQDRQFILSSKKLLLSDSGFYLCAWSPAGFQPQHFGDGTRLSIL.

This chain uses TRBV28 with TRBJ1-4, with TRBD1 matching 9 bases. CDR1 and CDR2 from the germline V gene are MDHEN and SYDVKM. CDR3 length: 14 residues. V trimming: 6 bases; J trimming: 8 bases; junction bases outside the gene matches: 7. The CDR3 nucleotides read TGTGCCAGCAGAGCAACAGGGGGCGGGGAAAAACTGTTTTTT. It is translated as CASRATGGGEKLFF.

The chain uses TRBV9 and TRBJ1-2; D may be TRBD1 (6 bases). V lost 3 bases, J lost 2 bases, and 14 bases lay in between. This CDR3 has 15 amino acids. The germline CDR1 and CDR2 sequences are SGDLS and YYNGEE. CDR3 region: CASSGIQGGNYGYTF. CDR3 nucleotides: TGTGCCAGCAGCGGGATACAGGGAGGGAACTATGGCTACACCTTC.

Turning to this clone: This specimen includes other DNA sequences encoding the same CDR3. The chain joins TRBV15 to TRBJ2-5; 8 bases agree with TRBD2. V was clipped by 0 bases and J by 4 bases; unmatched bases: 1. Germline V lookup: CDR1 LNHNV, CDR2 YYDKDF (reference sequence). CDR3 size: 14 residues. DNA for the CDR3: TGTGCCACCAGCAGAGACCGGGGGGGAGAGACCCAGTACTTC. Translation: CATSRDRGGETQYF.

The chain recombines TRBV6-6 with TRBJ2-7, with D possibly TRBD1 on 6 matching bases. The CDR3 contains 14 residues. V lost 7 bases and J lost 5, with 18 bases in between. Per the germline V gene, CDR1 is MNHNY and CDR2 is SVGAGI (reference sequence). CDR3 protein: CASIRGAGENEQYF. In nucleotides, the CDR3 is TGTGCCAGCATCCGAGGGGCAGGGGAGAACGAGCAGTACTTC.

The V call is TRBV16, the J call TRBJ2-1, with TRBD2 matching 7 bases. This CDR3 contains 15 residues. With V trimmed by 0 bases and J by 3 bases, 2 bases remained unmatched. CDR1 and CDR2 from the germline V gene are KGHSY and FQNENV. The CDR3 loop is CASSQSAGVYNEQFF. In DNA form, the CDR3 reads TGTGCCAGCAGCCAATCGGCGGGAGTCTACAATGAGCAGTTCTTC.

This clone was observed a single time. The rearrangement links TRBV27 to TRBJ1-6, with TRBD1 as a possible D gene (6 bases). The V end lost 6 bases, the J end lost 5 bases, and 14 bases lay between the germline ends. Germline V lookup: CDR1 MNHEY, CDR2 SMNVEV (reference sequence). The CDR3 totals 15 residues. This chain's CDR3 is CASSRKGHDNSPLHF. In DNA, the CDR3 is TGTGCCAGCAGCCGGAAGGGACATGATAATTCACCCCTCCACTTT.